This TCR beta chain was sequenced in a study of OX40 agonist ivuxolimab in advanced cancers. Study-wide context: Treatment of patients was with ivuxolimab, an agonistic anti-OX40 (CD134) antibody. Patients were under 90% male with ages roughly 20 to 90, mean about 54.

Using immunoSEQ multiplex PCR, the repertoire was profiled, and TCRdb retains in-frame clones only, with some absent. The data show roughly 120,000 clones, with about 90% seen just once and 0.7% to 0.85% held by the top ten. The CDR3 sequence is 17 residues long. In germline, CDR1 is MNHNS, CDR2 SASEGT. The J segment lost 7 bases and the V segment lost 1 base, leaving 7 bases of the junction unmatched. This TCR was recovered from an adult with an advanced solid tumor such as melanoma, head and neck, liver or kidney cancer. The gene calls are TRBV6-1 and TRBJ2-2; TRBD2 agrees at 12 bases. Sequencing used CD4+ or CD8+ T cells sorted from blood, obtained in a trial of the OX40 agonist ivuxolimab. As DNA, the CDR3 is TGTGCCAGCAGTGAAGGACTAGCGGGAGTCGCGAGCGGGGAGCTGTTTTTT. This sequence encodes CASSEGLAGVASGELFF.